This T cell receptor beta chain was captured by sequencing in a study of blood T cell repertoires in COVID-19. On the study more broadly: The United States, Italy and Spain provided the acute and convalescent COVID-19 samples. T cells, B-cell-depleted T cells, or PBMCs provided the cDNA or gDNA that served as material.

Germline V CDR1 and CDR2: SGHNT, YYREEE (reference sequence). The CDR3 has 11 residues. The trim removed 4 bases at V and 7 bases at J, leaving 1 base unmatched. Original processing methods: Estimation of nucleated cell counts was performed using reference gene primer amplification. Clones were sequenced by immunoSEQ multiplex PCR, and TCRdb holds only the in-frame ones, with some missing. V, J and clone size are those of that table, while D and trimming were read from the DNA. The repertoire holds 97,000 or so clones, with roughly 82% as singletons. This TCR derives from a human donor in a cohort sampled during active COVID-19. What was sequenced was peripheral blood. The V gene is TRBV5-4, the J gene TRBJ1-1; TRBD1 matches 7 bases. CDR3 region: CASSRTGEAFF. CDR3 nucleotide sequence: TGTGCCAGCAGCCGGACAGGTGAAGCTTTCTTT.